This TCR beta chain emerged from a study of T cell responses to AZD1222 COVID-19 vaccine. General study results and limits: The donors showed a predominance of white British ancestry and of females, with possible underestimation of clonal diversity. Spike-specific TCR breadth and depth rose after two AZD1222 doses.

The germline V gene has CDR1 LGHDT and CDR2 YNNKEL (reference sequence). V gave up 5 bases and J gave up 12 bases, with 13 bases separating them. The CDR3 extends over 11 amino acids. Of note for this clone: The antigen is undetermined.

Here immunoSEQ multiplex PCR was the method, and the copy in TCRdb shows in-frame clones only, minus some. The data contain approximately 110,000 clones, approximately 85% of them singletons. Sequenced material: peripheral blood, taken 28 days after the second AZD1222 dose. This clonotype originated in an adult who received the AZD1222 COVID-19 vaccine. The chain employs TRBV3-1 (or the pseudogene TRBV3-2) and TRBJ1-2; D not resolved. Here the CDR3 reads CASSERQAHTF. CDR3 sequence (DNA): TGTGCCAGCAGCGAGCGCCAGGCTCACACCTTC.